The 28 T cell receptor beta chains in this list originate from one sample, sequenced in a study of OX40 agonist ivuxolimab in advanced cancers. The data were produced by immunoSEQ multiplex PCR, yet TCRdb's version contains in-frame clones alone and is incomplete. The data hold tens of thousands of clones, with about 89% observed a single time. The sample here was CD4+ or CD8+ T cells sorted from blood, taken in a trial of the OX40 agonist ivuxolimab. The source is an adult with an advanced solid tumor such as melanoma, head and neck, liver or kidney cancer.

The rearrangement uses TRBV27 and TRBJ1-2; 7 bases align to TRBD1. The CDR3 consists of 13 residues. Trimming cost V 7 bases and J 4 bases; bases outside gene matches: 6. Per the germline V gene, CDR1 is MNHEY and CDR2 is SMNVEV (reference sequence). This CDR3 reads CASTGQAAYGYTF. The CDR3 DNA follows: TGTGCCAGCACCGGACAGGCGGCCTATGGCTACACCTTC.

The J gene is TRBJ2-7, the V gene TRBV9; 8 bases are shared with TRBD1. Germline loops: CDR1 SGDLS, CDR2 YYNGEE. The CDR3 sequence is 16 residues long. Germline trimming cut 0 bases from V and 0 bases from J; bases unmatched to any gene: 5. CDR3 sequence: CASSVGGQASSYEQYF. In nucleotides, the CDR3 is TGTGCCAGCAGCGTAGGGGGACAGGCGAGCTCCTACGAGCAGTACTTC.

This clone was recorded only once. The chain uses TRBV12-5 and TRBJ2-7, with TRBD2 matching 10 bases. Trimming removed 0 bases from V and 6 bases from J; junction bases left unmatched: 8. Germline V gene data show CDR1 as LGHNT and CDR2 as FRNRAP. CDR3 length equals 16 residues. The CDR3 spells CASGLVQGLAAVEQYF. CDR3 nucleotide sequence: TGTGCTAGTGGTTTGGTACAAGGACTAGCGGCGGTCGAGCAGTACTTC.

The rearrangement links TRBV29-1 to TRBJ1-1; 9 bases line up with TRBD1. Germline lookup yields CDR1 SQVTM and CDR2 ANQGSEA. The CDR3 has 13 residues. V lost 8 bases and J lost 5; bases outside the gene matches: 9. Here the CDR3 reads CSTSTGGDTEAFF. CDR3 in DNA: TGCAGCACATCGACAGGGGGAGATACTGAAGCTTTCTTT.

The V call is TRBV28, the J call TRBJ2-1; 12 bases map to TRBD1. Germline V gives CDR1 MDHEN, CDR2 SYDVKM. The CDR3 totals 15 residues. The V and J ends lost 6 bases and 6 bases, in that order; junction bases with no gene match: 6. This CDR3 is CASSLSGQGANEQFF. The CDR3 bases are TGTGCCAGCAGCCTGTCGGGACAGGGGGCCAATGAGCAGTTCTTC. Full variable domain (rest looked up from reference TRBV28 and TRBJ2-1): DVKVTQSSRYLVKRTGEKVFLECVQDMDHENMFWYRQDPGLGLRLIYFSYDVKMKEKGDIPEGYSVSREKKERFSLILESASTNQTSMYLCASSLSGQGANEQFFGPGTRLTVL.

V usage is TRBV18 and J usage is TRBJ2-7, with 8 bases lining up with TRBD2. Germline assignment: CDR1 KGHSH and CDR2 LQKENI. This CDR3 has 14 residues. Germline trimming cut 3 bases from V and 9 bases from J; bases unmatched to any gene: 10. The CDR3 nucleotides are TGTGCCAGCTCACCGAATACGGGAGGGTCGTGGCAGTACTTC. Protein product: CASSPNTGGSWQYF.

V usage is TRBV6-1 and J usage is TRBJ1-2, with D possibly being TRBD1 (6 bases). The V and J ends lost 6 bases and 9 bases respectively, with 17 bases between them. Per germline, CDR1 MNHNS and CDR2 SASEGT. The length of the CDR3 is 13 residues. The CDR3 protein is CASRQTEQGRYTF. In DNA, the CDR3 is TGTGCCAGCAGACAGACCGAACAGGGTCGCTACACCTTC.

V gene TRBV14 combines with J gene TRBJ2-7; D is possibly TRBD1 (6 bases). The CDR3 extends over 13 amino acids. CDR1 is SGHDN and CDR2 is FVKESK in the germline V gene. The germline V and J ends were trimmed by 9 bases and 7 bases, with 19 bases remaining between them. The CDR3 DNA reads TGTGCCAGTGCGAACTCCAGGGGATCAGAGCAGTACTTC. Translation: CASANSRGSEQYF.

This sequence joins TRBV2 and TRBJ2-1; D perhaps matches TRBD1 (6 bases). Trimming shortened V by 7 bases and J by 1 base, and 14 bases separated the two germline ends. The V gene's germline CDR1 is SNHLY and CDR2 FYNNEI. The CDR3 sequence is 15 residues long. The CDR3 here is CASTREGGSYNEQFF. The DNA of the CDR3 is TGTGCCAGCACCAGGGAAGGGGGATCCTACAATGAGCAGTTCTTC.

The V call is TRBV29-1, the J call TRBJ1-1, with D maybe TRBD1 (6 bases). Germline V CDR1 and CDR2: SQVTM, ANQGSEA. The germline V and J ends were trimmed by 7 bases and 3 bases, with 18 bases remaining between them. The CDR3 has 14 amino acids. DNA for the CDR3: TGCAGCGCCGCCTTTACAGGGAAGGACACTGAAGCTTTCTTT. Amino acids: CSAAFTGKDTEAFF. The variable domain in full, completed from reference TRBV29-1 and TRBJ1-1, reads SAVISQKPSRDICQRGTSLTIQCQVDSQVTMMFWYRQQPGQSLTLIATANQGSEATYESGFVIDKFPISRPNLTFSTLTVSNMSPEDSSIYLCSAAFTGKDTEAFFGQGTRLTVV.

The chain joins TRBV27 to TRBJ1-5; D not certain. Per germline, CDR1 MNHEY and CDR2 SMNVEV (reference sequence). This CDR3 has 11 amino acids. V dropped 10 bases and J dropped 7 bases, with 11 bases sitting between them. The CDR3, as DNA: TGTGCCACCAAACCGCGACAGCCCCAGCATTTT. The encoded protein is CATKPRQPQHF.

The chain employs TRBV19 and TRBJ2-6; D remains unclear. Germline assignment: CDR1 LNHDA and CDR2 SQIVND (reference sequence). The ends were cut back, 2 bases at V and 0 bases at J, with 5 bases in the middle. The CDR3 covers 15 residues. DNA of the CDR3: TGTGCCAGTAGTATATCAGGCTCTGGGGCCAACGTCCTGACTTTC. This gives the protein CASSISGSGANVLTF.

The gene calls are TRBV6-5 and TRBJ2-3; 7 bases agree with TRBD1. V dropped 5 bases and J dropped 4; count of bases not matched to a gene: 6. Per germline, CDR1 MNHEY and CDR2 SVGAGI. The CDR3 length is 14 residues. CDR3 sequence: CASSPTGFADTQYF. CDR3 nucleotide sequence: TGTGCCAGCAGTCCGACAGGGTTCGCAGATACGCAGTATTTT.

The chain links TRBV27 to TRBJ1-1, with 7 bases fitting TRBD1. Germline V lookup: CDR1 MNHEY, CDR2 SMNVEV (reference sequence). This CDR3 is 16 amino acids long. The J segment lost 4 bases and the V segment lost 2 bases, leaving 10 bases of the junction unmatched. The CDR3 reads CASSLRSTGVSTEAFF. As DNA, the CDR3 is TGTGCCAGCAGTTTAAGAAGTACAGGGGTTAGCACTGAAGCTTTCTTT.

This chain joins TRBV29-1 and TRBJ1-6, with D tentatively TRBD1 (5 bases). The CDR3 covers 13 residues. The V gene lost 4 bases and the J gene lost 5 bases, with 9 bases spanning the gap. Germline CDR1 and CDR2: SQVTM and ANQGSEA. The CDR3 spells CSVGTGDNSPLHF. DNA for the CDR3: TGCAGCGTTGGGACGGGGGATAATTCACCCCTCCACTTT. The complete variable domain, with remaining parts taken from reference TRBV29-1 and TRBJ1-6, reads SAVISQKPSRDICQRGTSLTIQCQVDSQVTMMFWYRQQPGQSLTLIATANQGSEATYESGFVIDKFPISRPNLTFSTLTVSNMSPEDSSIYLCSVGTGDNSPLHFGNGTRLTVT.

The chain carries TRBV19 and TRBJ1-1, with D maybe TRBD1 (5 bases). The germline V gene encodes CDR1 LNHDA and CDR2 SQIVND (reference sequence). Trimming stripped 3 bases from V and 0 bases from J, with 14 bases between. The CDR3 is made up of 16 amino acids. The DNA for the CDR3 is TGTGCCAGTAGTATCGGGGGTCGGGTTGTGAACACTGAAGCTTTCTTT. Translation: CASSIGGRVVNTEAFF.

CDR3 nucleotides: TGTGCCACCAGACAAGATCTGGGTGCCACTAATGAAAAACTGTTTTTT. This sequence encodes CATRQDLGATNEKLFF. The chain is built from TRBV15 and TRBJ1-4, with D unresolved. Trimming removed 6 bases at V and 2 bases at J, with 16 bases between. CDR1 and CDR2 (germline): LNHNV, YYDKDF (reference sequence). This CDR3 is built from 16 residues.

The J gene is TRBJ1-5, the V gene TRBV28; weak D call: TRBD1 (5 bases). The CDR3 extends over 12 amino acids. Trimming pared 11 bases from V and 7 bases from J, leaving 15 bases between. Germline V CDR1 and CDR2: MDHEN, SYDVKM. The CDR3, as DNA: TGTGCCGGTGGGGGAGGGGAACAGCCCCAGCATTTT. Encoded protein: CAGGGGEQPQHF.

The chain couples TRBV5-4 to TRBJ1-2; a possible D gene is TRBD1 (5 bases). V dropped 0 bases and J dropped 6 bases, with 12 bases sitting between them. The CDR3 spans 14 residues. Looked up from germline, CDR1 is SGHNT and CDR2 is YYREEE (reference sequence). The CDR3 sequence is CASSLGGRRDGYTF. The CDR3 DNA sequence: TGTGCCAGCAGCTTGGGGGGGAGGCGTGATGGCTACACCTTC.

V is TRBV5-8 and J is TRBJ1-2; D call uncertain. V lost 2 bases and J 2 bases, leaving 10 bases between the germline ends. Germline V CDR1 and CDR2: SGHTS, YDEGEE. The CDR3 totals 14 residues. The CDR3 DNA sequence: TGTGCCAGCAGCTTATTCAGGTTCAACTATGGCTACACCTTC. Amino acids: CASSLFRFNYGYTF.

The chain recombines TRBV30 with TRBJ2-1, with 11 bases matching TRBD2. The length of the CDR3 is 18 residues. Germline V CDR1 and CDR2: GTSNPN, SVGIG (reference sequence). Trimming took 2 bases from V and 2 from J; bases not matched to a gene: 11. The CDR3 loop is CAWSLAGGSQLTYNEQFF. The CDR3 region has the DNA TGTGCCTGGAGTTTAGCGGGAGGGTCCCAGTTGACCTACAATGAGCAGTTCTTC.

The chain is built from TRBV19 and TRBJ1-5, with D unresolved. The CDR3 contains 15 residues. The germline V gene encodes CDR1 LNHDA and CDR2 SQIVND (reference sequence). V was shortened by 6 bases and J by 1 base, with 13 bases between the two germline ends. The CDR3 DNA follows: TGTGCCAGTAGCGCCGGGTTTAGAAGCAATCAGCCCCAGCATTTT. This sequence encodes CASSAGFRSNQPQHF.

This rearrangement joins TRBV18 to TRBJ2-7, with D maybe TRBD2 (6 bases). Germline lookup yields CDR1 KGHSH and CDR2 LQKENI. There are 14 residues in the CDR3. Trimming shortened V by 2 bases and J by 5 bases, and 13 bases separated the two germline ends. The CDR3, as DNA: TGTGCCAGCTCACCAGGTGTGGGGGGAGACGAGCAGTACTTC. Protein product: CASSPGVGGDEQYF.

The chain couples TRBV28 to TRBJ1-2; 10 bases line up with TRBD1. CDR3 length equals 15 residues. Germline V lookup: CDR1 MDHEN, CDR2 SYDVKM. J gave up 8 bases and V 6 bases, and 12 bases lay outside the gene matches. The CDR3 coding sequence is TGTGCCAGCAGCCGTCCCGGGACAGGGGTAGGGGGCTACACCTTC. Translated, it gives CASSRPGTGVGGYTF.

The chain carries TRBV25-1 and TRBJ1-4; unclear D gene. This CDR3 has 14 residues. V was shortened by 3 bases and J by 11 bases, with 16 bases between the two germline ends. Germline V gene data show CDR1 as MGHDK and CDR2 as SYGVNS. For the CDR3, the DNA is TGTGCCAGCAGTGAGGAGACCGGAGCTGGGAAACTGTTTTTT. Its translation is CASSEETGAGKLFF.

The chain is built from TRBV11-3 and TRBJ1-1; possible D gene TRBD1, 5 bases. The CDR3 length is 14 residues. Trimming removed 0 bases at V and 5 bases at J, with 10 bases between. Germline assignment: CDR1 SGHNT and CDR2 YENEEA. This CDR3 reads CASSLDSRGTEAFF. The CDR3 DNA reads TGTGCCAGCAGCTTAGATAGTAGGGGTACTGAAGCTTTCTTT.

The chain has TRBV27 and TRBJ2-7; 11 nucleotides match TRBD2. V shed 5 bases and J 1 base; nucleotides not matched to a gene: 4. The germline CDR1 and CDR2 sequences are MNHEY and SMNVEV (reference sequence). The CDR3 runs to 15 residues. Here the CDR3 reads CASSPTSGISYEQYF. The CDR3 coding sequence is TGTGCCAGCAGTCCGACTAGCGGGATTTCCTACGAGCAGTACTTC.

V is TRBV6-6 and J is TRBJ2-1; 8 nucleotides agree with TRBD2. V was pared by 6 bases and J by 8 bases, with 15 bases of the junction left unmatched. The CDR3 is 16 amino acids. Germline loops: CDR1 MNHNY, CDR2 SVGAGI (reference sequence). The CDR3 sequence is CASSQPLTGTRYEQFF. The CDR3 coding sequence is TGTGCCAGCAGCCAACCTTTAACCGGGACTAGGTATGAGCAGTTCTTC.